This entry lists 19 T cell receptor beta chains sequenced from one sample in a study of CD8 T cells in ankylosing spondylitis. Notes on the study in general: Seemingly distinctive of ankylosing spondylitis blood was a TCR beta motif formed by eight highly homologous variants.

The antigens these receptors bind are not known. One entry per CDR3 protein, called by TCRdb with MiXCR from the 5' RACE reads. The repertoire holds 450,000 to 550,000 distinct CDR3 sequences, approximately 5.3% seen once, with roughly 3.5% in the top ten. Sequenced sample: blood, either unsorted or a sorted T cell fraction (not recorded which). These receptors originate from a male donor with ankylosing spondylitis.

This clonotype was counted between two and nine times. The V and J genes are TRBV5-1 and TRBJ2-3; no firm D call. CDR3 length: 15 residues. The V end was cut by 0 bases, the J end by 6 bases, with 14 bases between. The germline V gene has CDR1 SGHRS and CDR2 YFSETQ. The CDR3 bases are TGCGCCAGCAGCTTGGATCGGCCTCCCCGGGATACGCAGTATTTT. Amino acid sequence: CASSLDRPPRDTQYF.

The sample holds many counts of this clonotype. CDR3 region: CSVESRREGYNEQFF. Written as DNA, the CDR3 is TGCAGCGTTGAATCTCGTAGGGAGGGATACAATGAGCAGTTCTTC. The chain carries TRBV29-1 and TRBJ2-1; 7 bases line up with TRBD2. J gave up 4 bases and V 2 bases, and 8 bases lay outside the gene matches. The CDR3 sequence is 15 residues long. In germline, CDR1 is SQVTM, CDR2 ANQGSEA.

This clonotype was recorded many times. The V gene is TRBV12-3 or TRBV12-4, the J gene TRBJ2-1; TRBD2 might be the D (7 bases). V gave up 1 base and J gave up 8 bases, with 15 bases separating them. The CDR3 has 15 amino acids. The CDR3 DNA follows: TGTGCCAGCAGTTTAGTGAGTGGGGGGGCCGATGAGCAGTTCTTC. Translating it yields CASSLVSGGADEQFF.

The chain links TRBV5-1 to TRBJ2-5; 9 positions agree with TRBD1. The CDR3 loop spans 14 amino acids. Germline assignment: CDR1 SGHRS and CDR2 YFSETQ. With V trimmed by 0 bases and J by 5 bases, 2 bases remained unmatched. CDR3 region: CASSLEGQGETQYF. The CDR3 nucleotides read TGCGCCAGCAGCTTGGAAGGACAGGGGGAGACCCAGTACTTC. Full variable domain (rest looked up from reference TRBV5-1 and TRBJ2-5): KAGVTQTPRYLIKTRGQQVTLSCSPISGHRSVSWYQQTPGQGLQFLFEYFSETQRNKGNFPGRFSGRQFSNSRSEMNVSTLELGDSALYLCASSLEGQGETQYFGPGTRLLVL.

This clonotype was observed at least ten times. The CDR3 is CASSHASSSYEQYF. The CDR3 DNA is TGTGCCAGCAGCCACGCGTCCAGCTCCTACGAGCAGTACTTC. This rearrangement joins TRBV4-2 to TRBJ2-7; D unclear. V was shortened by 3 bases and J by 0 bases, with 9 bases between the two germline ends. The CDR3 extends over 14 amino acids. CDR1 and CDR2 from the germline V gene are LGHNA and YNFKEQ.

This clonotype was seen at least ten times. The rearrangement joins TRBV20-1 to TRBJ1-1; D may be TRBD1 (5 bases). Germline V gives CDR1 DFQATT, CDR2 SNEGSKA (reference sequence). The CDR3 sequence is 16 residues long. V was clipped by 6 bases and J by 1 base, with 21 bases between them. Here the CDR3 DNA reads TGCAGTGCCCGGGGACCCCCAATAATAAAGAACACTGAAGCTTTCTTT. Translated, it gives CSARGPPIIKNTEAFF.

In the case of this clonotype: A clone one base away is much larger, so this may be a read error. This chain connects TRBV6-2 or TRBV6-3 to TRBJ1-6, with 7 bases matching TRBD1. The CDR3 spans 13 residues. CDR1 is MNHEY and CDR2 is SVGEGT in the germline V gene. J lost 7 bases, V lost 6 bases, and 3 bases had no gene match. The CDR3 loop is CASRDRRNSPLHF. The CDR3 region has the DNA TGTGCCAGCAGGGACAGGAGAAATTCACCCCTCCACTTT.

The table lists this clonotype with many counts. The chain combines TRBV7-9 with TRBJ2-5; D not resolved. The CDR3 is 11 residues long. Trimming removed 5 bases at V and 7 bases at J, with 8 bases between. Germline-derived CDR1 and CDR2 are SEHNR and FQNEAQ (reference sequence). The CDR3 DNA follows: TGTGCCAGCAGCCCAGTAGGGACCCAGTACTTC. Protein sequence: CASSPVGTQYF.

This clonotype was seen ten or more times. V gene TRBV20-1 combines with J gene TRBJ1-6; 7 nucleotides align to TRBD1. After removal of 1 base from V and 2 bases from J, the junction contained 11 bases not matched to a gene. CDR1 and CDR2 (germline): DFQATT, SNEGSKA (reference sequence). This CDR3 region has 18 residues. The chain's CDR3 is CSARGLIDREAYNSPLHF. The DNA for the CDR3 is TGCAGTGCTAGAGGGTTGATAGACAGGGAAGCCTATAATTCACCCCTCCACTTT.

This clonotype was picked up many times. This chain uses TRBV27 with TRBJ1-6; 7 nucleotides align to TRBD1. V shed 3 bases and J 6 bases; nucleotides not matched to a gene: 11. The CDR3 extends over 17 amino acids. Per the germline V gene, CDR1 is MNHEY and CDR2 is SMNVEV (reference sequence). The CDR3 DNA follows: TGTGCCAGCAGTTTCCGGGACAGTCGCAGCACTAATTCACCCCTCCACTTT. Its translation is CASSFRDSRSTNSPLHF.

V gene TRBV2 combines with J gene TRBJ2-3; D may be TRBD1 (6 bases). This CDR3 region has 15 residues. The V end lost 6 bases, the J end lost 5 bases, and 18 bases lay between the germline ends. Per germline, CDR1 SNHLY and CDR2 FYNNEI. The CDR3 loop reads CASRAWGRGIDTQYF. In DNA form, the CDR3 reads TGTGCCAGCAGGGCATGGGGCAGGGGAATAGATACGCAGTATTTT.

This clonotype was seen at least ten times. The chain is built from TRBV5-1 and TRBJ2-3; D gene ambiguous. The CDR3 runs to 15 residues. CDR1 is SGHRS, CDR2 YFSETQ, per germline. Trimming shortened V by 0 bases and J by 0 bases, and 8 bases separated the two germline ends. The CDR3 is CASSLDAVSTDTQYF. DNA of the CDR3: TGCGCCAGCAGCTTGGACGCGGTTAGCACAGATACGCAGTATTTT.

There are many counts of this clonotype. CDR3 coding DNA: TGTGCCAGCAGTCCGCGATTTCAGACTAGCGGTGCTTTTGTCGGGGAGCTGTTTTTT. It is translated as CASSPRFQTSGAFVGELFF. This chain uses TRBV6-2 or TRBV6-3 with TRBJ2-2; 9 nucleotides agree with TRBD2. Germline CDR1 MNHEY, CDR2 SVGEGT. V dropped 5 bases and J dropped 7; count of bases not matched to a gene: 20. This CDR3 has 19 residues.

The chain couples TRBV7-9 to TRBJ2-3, with 7 bases identical to TRBD1. V was pared by 5 bases and J by 4 bases, with 9 bases of the junction left unmatched. CDR1 and CDR2 from the germline V gene are SEHNR and FQNEAQ (reference sequence). The CDR3 is made up of 15 amino acids. CDR3 DNA: TGTGCCAGCAGCCAGACAGGGTTATCCGCAGATACGCAGTATTTT. Amino acid sequence: CASSQTGLSADTQYF.

This clonotype was seen only a few times. The chain couples TRBV6-5 to TRBJ2-2, with 8 bases lining up with TRBD2. Germline V gives CDR1 MNHEY, CDR2 SVGAGI. The ends lost 4 bases at V and 5 bases at J; junction bases unmatched: 9. This CDR3 has 16 amino acids. CDR3 amino acids: CASSSLSGRGTGELFF. The CDR3 DNA is TGTGCCAGCAGTTCCCTCAGCGGGAGAGGAACCGGGGAGCTGTTTTTT.

The chain carries TRBV5-8 and TRBJ2-2, with TRBD2 matching 10 bases. This CDR3 has 15 amino acids. The V and J ends lost 5 bases and 4 bases, in that order; junction bases with no gene match: 5. Germline CDR1 and CDR2: SGHTS and YDEGEE. The CDR3 here is CASRSSGSFTGELFF. Here the CDR3 DNA reads TGTGCCAGCAGGTCTAGCGGGAGCTTCACCGGGGAGCTGTTTTTT.

The rearrangement links TRBV7-9 to TRBJ1-2; 7 nucleotides align to TRBD1. After removal of 6 bases from V and 4 bases from J, the junction contained 14 bases not matched to a gene. CDR1 SEHNR and CDR2 FQNEAQ come from the germline V gene (reference sequence). The CDR3 runs 16 residues. The CDR3 loop is CASSPETDRLSYGYTF. For the CDR3, the DNA is TGTGCCAGCAGTCCCGAGACGGACAGGTTGAGCTATGGCTACACCTTC.

This clonotype was detected ten times or more. CDR3 nucleotide sequence: TGTGCCAGCTCACCACAGGACAGGCCCTACGAGCAGTACTTC. Protein product: CASSPQDRPYEQYF. The J gene is TRBJ2-7, the V gene TRBV18, with 7 bases lining up with TRBD1. From germline, CDR1 is KGHSH and CDR2 LQKENI. This CDR3 is 14 amino acids long. V lost 1 base and J lost 2; bases outside the gene matches: 2.

Many counts were recorded for this clonotype. V and J are TRBV6-5 and TRBJ2-7; no reliable D call. CDR1 is MNHEY and CDR2 is SVGAGI in the germline V gene. The germline V and J ends were trimmed by 4 bases and 7 bases, with 11 bases remaining between them. CDR3 size: 12 residues. As DNA, the CDR3 is TGTGCCAGCAGTTCCATCGAGGAGGAGCAGTACTTC. Protein: CASSSIEEEQYF.